This T cell receptor (beta chain) stems from a study of CD8 T cells in ankylosing spondylitis. TCRdb analysed the 5' RACE reads with MiXCR anew, one entry per CDR3 protein. Of around 210,000 distinct CDR3 sequences detected, around 8% appear once; the ten largest clones hold 4.8%. This clonotype has ten or more counts. Its antigen is undetermined. Possible read error: a much larger clone is one base away. Broader study findings: A TCR beta motif of several highly homologous variants appeared characteristic of ankylosing spondylitis blood. Certain motif variants had earlier appeared in reactive arthritis synovial fluid and blood. As reported, disease-linked clones showed significant enrichment in matched ankylosing spondylitis synovial fluid.

The CDR3 covers 18 residues. The source material was blood, either unsorted or a sorted T cell fraction (not recorded which). The chain is built from TRBV12-3 or TRBV12-4 and TRBJ2-3, with D perhaps TRBD2 (6 bases). The TCR originated in a female donor with ankylosing spondylitis or in good health (not recorded which). The CDR3 loop is CTSSLLLTILASGDTQYF. CDR3 DNA sequence: TGTACCAGCAGTTTACTGCTCACCATTTTGGCCAGCGGGGATACGCAGTATTTT.